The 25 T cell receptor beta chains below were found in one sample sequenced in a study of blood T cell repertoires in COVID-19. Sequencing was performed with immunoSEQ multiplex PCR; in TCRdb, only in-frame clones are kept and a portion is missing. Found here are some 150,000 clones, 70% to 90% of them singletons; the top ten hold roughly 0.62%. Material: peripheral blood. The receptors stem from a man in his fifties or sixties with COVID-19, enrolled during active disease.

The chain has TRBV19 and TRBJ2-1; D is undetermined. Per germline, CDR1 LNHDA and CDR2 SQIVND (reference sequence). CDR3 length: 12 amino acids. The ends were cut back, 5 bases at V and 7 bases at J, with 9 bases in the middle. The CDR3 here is CASSAQRNEQFF. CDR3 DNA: TGTGCCAGTAGTGCCCAGAGGAATGAGCAGTTCTTC.

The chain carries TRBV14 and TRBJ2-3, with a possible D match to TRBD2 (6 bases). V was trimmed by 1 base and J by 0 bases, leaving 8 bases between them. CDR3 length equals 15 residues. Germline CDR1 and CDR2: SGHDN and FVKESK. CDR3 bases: TGTGCCAGCAGCCAAGGGGGAGGCAGCACAGATACGCAGTATTTT. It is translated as CASSQGGGSTDTQYF.

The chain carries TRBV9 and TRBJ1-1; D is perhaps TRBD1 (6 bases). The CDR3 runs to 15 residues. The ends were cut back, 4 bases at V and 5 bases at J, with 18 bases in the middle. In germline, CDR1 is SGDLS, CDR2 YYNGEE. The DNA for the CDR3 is TGTGCCAGCAGCCAAGGGGGGGGCCTGGGGACTGAAGCTTTCTTT. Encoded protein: CASSQGGGLGTEAFF.

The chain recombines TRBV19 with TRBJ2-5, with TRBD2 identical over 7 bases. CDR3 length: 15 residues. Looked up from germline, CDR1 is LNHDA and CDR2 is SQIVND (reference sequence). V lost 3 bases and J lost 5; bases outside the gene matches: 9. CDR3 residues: CASSIGVSGAETQYF. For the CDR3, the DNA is TGTGCCAGTAGTATTGGCGTCAGCGGGGCGGAGACCCAGTACTTC.

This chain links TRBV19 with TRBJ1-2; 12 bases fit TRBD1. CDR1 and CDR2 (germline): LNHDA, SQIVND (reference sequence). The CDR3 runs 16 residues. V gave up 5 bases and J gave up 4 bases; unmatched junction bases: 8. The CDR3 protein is CASSFGDRGRSYGYTF. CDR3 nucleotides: TGTGCCAGTAGTTTTGGGGACAGGGGGCGAAGCTATGGCTACACCTTC. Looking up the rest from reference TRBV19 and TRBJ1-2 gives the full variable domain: DGGITQSPKYLFRKEGQNVTLSCEQNLNHDAMYWYRQDPGQGLRLIYYSQIVNDFQKGDIAEGYSVSREKKESFPLTVTSAQKNPTAFYLCASSFGDRGRSYGYTFGSGTRLTVV.

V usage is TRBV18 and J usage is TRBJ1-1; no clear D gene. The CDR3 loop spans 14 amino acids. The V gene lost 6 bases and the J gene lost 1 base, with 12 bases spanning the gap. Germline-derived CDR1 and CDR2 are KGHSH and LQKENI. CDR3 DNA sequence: TGTGCCAGCTCGCCCCAGGAAGCGAACACTGAAGCTTTCTTT. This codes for CASSPQEANTEAFF.

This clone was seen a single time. The CDR3 loop reads CASSFSGGAADTQYF. The DNA for the CDR3 is TGCGCCAGCAGCTTCAGCGGGGGGGCTGCAGATACGCAGTATTTT. The V call is TRBV5-1, the J call TRBJ2-3; 10 nucleotides align to TRBD2. Germline V lookup: CDR1 SGHRS, CDR2 YFSETQ. The CDR3 is 15 amino acids. Trimming took 2 bases from V and 4 from J; bases not matched to a gene: 4.

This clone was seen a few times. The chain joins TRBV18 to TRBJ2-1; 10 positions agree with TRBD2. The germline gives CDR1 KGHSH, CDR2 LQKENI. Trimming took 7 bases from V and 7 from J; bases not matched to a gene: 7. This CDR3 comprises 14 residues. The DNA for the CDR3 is TGTGCCAGCTTGCCGGGACTAGCGATAAATGAGCAGTTCTTC. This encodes CASLPGLAINEQFF.

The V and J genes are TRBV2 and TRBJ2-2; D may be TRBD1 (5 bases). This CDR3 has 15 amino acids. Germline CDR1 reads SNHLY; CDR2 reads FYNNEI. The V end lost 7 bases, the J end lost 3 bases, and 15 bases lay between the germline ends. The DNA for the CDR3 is TGTGCCAGCAAACCAACAGGAGTCGACACCGGGGAGCTGTTTTTT. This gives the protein CASKPTGVDTGELFF.

For the CDR3, the DNA is TGCGCCAGCAGCTTGACGGACAGCTATCGATCCTACGAGCAGTACTTC. This gives the protein CASSLTDSYRSYEQYF. V is TRBV5-1 and J is TRBJ2-7; D perhaps matches TRBD1 (6 bases). V dropped 1 base and J dropped 1 base, with 15 bases sitting between them. The germline V gene encodes CDR1 SGHRS and CDR2 YFSETQ. The CDR3 extends over 16 amino acids.

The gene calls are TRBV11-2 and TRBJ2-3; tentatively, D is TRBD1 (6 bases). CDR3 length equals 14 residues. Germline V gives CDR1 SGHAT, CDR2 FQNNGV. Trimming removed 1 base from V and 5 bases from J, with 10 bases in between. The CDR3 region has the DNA TGTGCCAGCAGCTTAGCCCAGGGGATAGATACGCAGTATTTT. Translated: CASSLAQGIDTQYF.

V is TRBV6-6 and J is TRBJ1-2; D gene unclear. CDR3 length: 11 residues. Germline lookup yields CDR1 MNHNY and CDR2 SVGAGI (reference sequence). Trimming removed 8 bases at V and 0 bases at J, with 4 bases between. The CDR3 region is CASSTNYGYTF. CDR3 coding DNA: TGTGCCAGCTCTACTAACTATGGCTACACCTTC.

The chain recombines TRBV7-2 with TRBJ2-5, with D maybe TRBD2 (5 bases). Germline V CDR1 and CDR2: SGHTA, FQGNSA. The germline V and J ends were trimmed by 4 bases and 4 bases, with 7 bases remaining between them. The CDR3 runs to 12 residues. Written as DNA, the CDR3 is TGTGCCAGCAGCTGGACTGGAGAGACCCAGTACTTC. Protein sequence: CASSWTGETQYF.

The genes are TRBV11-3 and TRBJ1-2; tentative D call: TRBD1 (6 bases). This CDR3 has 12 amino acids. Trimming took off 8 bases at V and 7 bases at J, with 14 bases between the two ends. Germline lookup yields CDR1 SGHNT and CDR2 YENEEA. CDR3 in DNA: TGTGCCAGCGGGCCGGGGGGGCTTGGCTACACCTTC. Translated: CASGPGGLGYTF.

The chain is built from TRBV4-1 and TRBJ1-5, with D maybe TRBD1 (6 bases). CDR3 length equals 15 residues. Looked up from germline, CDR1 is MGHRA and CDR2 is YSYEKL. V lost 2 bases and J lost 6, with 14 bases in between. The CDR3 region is CASSQSRDIGQPQHF. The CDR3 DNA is TGCGCCAGCAGCCAATCCAGGGACATCGGTCAGCCCCAGCATTTT.

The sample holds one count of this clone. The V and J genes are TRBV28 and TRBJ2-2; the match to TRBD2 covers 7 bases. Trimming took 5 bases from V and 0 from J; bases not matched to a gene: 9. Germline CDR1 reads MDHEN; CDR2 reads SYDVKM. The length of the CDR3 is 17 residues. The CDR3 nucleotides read TGTGCCAGCAGTCCCATCCAGACTAGCTCGAACACCGGGGAGCTGTTTTTT. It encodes CASSPIQTSSNTGELFF.

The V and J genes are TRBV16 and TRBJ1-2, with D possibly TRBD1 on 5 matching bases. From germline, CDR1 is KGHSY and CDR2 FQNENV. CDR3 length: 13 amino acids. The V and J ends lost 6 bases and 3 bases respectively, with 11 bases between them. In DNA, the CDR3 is TGTGCCAGCAGGACAGAAGGACACTATGGCTACACCTTC. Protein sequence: CASRTEGHYGYTF.

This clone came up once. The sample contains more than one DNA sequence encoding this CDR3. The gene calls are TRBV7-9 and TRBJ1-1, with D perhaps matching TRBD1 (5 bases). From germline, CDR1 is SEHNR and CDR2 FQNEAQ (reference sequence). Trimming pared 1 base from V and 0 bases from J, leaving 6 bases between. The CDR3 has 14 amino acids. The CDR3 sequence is CASSLGQLNTEAFF. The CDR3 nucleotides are TGTGCCAGCAGCTTAGGACAGTTGAACACTGAAGCTTTCTTT.

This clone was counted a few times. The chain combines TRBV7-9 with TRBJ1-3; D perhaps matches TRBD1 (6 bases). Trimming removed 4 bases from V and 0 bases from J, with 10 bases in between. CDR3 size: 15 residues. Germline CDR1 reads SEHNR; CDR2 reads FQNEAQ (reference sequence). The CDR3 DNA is TGTGCCAGCAGCTCCGACAGGTTCTCTGGAAACACCATATATTTT. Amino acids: CASSSDRFSGNTIYF.

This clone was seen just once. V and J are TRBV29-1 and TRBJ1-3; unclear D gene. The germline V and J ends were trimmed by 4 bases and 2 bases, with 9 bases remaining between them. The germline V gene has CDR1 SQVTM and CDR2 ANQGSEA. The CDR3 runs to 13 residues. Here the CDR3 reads CSVGAGTGNTIYF. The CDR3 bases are TGCAGCGTTGGGGCCGGGACTGGAAACACCATATATTTT.

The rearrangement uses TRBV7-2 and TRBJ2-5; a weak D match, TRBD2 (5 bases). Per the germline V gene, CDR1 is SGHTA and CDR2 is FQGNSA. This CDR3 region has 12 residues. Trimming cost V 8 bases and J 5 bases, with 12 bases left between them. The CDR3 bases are TGTGCCAGCGAAGGACTGGCGGAGACCCAGTACTTC. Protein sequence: CASEGLAETQYF.

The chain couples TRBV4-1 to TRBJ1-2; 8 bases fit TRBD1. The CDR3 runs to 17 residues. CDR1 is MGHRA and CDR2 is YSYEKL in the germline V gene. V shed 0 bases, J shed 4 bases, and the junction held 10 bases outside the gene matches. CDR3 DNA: TGCGCCAGCAGCCAAGACACGGACAGGGCGCGAGGCTATGGCTACACCTTC. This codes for CASSQDTDRARGYGYTF.

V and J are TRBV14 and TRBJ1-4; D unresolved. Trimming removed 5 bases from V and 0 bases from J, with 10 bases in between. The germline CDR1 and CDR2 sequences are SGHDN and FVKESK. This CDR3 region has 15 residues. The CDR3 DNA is TGTGCCAGCAGCTACTCCATTGCAACTAATGAAAAACTGTTTTTT. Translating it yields CASSYSIATNEKLFF.

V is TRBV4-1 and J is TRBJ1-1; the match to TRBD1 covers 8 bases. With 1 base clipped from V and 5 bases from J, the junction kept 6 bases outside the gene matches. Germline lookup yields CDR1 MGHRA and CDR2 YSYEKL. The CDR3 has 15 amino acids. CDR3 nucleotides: TGCGCCAGCAGCCAAGGAGACAGGGGAAGAACTGAAGCTTTCTTT. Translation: CASSQGDRGRTEAFF.

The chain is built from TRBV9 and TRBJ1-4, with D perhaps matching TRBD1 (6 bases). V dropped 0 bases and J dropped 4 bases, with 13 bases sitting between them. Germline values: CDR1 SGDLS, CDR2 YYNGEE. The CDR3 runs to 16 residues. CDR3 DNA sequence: TGTGCCAGCAGCGTAGCCAGGGGTGCAGTTAATGAAAAACTGTTTTTT. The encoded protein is CASSVARGAVNEKLFF.